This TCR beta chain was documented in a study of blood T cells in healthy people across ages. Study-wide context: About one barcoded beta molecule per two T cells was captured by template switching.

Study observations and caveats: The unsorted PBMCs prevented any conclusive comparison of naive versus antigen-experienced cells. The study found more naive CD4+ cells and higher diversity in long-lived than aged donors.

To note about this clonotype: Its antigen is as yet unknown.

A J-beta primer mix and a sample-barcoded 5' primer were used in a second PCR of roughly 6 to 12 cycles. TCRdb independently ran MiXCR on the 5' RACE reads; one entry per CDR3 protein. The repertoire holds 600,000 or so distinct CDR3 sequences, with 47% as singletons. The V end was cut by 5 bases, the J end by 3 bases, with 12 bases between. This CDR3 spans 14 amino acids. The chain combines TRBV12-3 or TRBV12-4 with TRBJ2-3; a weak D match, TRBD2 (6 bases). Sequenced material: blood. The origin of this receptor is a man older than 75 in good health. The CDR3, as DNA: TGTGCCAGCAGTCGACTAGAGGCTACAGATACGCAGTATTTT. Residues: CASSRLEATDTQYF.